This T cell receptor (beta chain) was recorded in a study of beta chain features in type 1 diabetes. Of the isolated RNA, all was reverse transcribed, and so the sequenced material was expressed TCRB transcripts. Around 4 million reads per sample were averaged for naive, central memory and regulatory samples. Some clones are missing from TCRdb's copy, which holds only in-frame ones; the method was immunoSEQ multiplex PCR. The sample records about 260,000 clones, roughly 70% being singletons. V was trimmed by 6 bases and J by 6 bases, leaving 6 bases between them. Germline V CDR1 and CDR2: MDHEN, SYDVKM. The CDR3 is 11 amino acids. Sorting of CD4+ naive, central memory, regulatory and stem cell-like memory cells was performed via CD45RO/CCR7/CD25/CD127/CD95/CD27.

This chain links TRBV28 with TRBJ2-1; unclear D gene. The source material was naive CD4+ T cells from blood. This TCR was recovered from a man between 25 and 39 years old in good health. The CDR3 DNA is TGTGCCAGCAGGGCGTTCAATGAGCAGTTCTTC. Its protein is CASRAFNEQFF. The entire variable domain, with the rest obtained from reference TRBV28 and TRBJ2-1, is as follows: DVKVTQSSRYLVKRTGEKVFLECVQDMDHENMFWYRQDPGLGLRLIYFSYDVKMKEKGDIPEGYSVSREKKERFSLILESASTNQTSMYLCASRAFNEQFFGPGTRLTVL.